Detailed here is one T cell receptor (beta chain). This sample was included in a study of blood T cell repertoires in COVID-19. Study-level background: PBMCs, B-cell-depleted T cells, or T cells were the source of the cDNA or gDNA that made up the material.

This table comes from immunoSEQ multiplex PCR, and its TCRdb copy is limited to in-frame clones, with some not included. There are 20,000 to 25,000 clones in the sample; around 90% occur only once, and 6.3% lies in the top ten. Germline V gene sequence: CDR1 SGHTA, CDR2 FQGNSA. The J segment lost 4 bases and the V segment lost 3 bases, leaving 2 bases of the junction unmatched. This CDR3 is built from 15 residues. The rearrangement uses TRBV7-2 and TRBJ2-3, with 12 bases identical to TRBD2. The sample taken for sequencing was peripheral blood. The clonotype was recovered from an elderly woman with active COVID-19. CDR3 sequence: CASSFLAGGPDTQYF. The CDR3 DNA is TGTGCCAGCAGCTTTCTAGCGGGGGGGCCAGATACGCAGTATTTT.